The entry below gives a single T cell receptor beta chain sequence along with its context. The antigen remains undetermined. This sample was taken from a study of vaccination effects on CD4 cells after COVID-19. Background on the study: Wells containing 1.5 million to 2 million PBMC each were cultured with 9 to 10 IU/ml IL-2 and 8 to 10 ug/ml peptides.

The ends lost 0 bases at V and 7 bases at J; junction bases unmatched: 5. In germline, CDR1 is SGHTA, CDR2 FQGTGA. The CDR3 is 16 amino acids. Sequencing was performed with immunoSEQ multiplex PCR; in TCRdb, only in-frame clones are kept and a portion is missing. The profile shows about 50,000 clones, roughly 80% of them singletons. Cultured cells yielded isolated CD4+ T cells after more than nine days. No vaccinee had earlier SARS-CoV-2 infection, and nucleocapsid antibodies were negative. Cultures received IL-2 medium that replaced half the medium on days 3 and 7. The sequences come from CD4+ T cells from PBMCs cultured without peptide, collected before COVID-19 vaccination. The sequence was obtained from a human donor who received a COVID-19 vaccine. The chain recombines TRBV7-3 with TRBJ2-1; 11 bases fit TRBD2. The CDR3 protein is CASSLTLAGGINEQFF. The CDR3, as DNA: TGTGCCAGCAGCTTAACTCTAGCGGGGGGCATAAATGAGCAGTTCTTC.